The 22 T cell receptor beta chains below were found in one sample sequenced in a study of cytomegalovirus exposure and HLA in healthy donors. Researchers ran the PCR with 60 Vbeta and 13 Jbeta primers. The protocol was immunoSEQ multiplex PCR, while the TCRdb copy is restricted to in-frame clones and leaves out a portion. The table lists 150,000 or so clones, about 83% of them singletons. Sequencing was performed on PBMCs. The source is a woman aged 40-49 years in good health and CMV-seronegative.

The sample holds a few counts of this clone. The chain employs TRBV10-2 and TRBJ2-3; 12 positions match TRBD2. Trimming took 5 bases from V and 3 from J; bases not matched to a gene: 3. Germline V gene sequence: CDR1 WSHSY, CDR2 SAAADI. This CDR3 spans 15 amino acids. The CDR3 DNA reads as TGCGCCAGCAGTATGACTAGCGGGAGAACAGATACGCAGTATTTT. This codes for CASSMTSGRTDTQYF.

The V call is TRBV7-9, the J call TRBJ2-3; 8 bases align to TRBD1. This CDR3 is 12 amino acids long. Germline V gene lookup returns CDR1 SEHNR and CDR2 FQNEAQ (reference sequence). The junction had 3 bases not matched to a gene; V was cut back by 10 bases and J by 3 bases. The DNA for the CDR3 is TGTGCCACGGACAGGGTTACAGATACGCAGTATTTT. It is translated as CATDRVTDTQYF.

The V gene is TRBV13, the J gene TRBJ1-2; tentatively, D is TRBD1 (5 bases). CDR1 and CDR2 (germline): PRHDT, FYEKMQ (reference sequence). The V gene lost 7 bases and the J gene lost 4 bases, with 13 bases spanning the gap. The length of the CDR3 is 13 residues. The CDR3 DNA follows: TGTGCCAGCAACGGAAGGGGCGGCTATGGCTACACCTTC. Residues: CASNGRGGYGYTF.

The chain recombines TRBV5-1 with TRBJ2-3, with TRBD2 identical over 15 bases. The trim removed 4 bases at V and 6 bases at J, leaving 6 bases unmatched. This CDR3 has 16 residues. Germline V gene data show CDR1 as SGHRS and CDR2 as YFSETQ. For the CDR3, the DNA is TGCGCCAGCAGCCCACGGACTAGCGGGGGGGAGGATACGCAGTATTTT. It is translated as CASSPRTSGGEDTQYF.

This clone showed up just a few times. V and J are TRBV5-1 and TRBJ1-4; D perhaps matches TRBD1 (6 bases). The V end lost 9 bases, the J end lost 7 bases, and 25 bases lay between the germline ends. The CDR3 loop spans 16 amino acids. Germline values: CDR1 SGHRS, CDR2 YFSETQ. The CDR3 spells CATRPGLGATVEKLFF. The CDR3 bases are TGCGCCACCCGGCCGGGGTTGGGGGCGACCGTTGAAAAACTGTTTTTT.

J is TRBJ1-2 and V is TRBV19; D perhaps matches TRBD1 (6 bases). CDR3 length: 16 amino acids. Germline-derived CDR1 and CDR2 are LNHDA and SQIVND (reference sequence). Trimming shortened V by 1 base and J by 4 bases, and 16 bases separated the two germline ends. The CDR3 DNA reads TGTGCCAGTAGTATAGCCCAGGGGATGGGTACCTATGGCTACACCTTC. Its translation is CASSIAQGMGTYGYTF.

J is TRBJ1-6 and V is TRBV2, with 10 positions matching TRBD1. CDR1 and CDR2 (germline): SNHLY, FYNNEI. V lost 3 bases to trimming and J lost 10 bases; unmatched junction nucleotides: 6. There are 15 residues in the CDR3. The CDR3 region is CASSDLGTGVSPLHF. The DNA of the CDR3 is TGTGCCAGCAGTGATCTTGGGACAGGGGTATCACCCCTCCACTTT.

The chain links TRBV14 to TRBJ2-2, with 7 bases matching TRBD1. CDR1 is SGHDN, CDR2 FVKESK, per germline. The CDR3 length is 18 residues. Trimming at V came to 2 bases and at J to 5 bases, leaving 14 bases not matched to a gene. The CDR3 DNA follows: TGTGCCAGCAGCCAACGGTCCCTTCGACAGGGTTTAACCGGGGAGCTGTTTTTT. Translation gives CASSQRSLRQGLTGELFF.

The chain is built from TRBV28 and TRBJ1-2, with 10 bases fitting TRBD1. The CDR3 totals 15 residues. Germline values: CDR1 MDHEN, CDR2 SYDVKM. V dropped 7 bases and J dropped 8; count of bases not matched to a gene: 13. CDR3 sequence reads: CASKAWGQGRSGYTF. CDR3 bases: TGTGCCAGCAAAGCCTGGGGACAGGGGAGAAGCGGCTACACCTTC.

In nucleotides, the CDR3 is TGTGCCATCCGCAGGGGGGACGCCGGGGAGCTGTTTTTT. Its protein is CAIRRGDAGELFF. The V and J genes are TRBV10-3 and TRBJ2-2; the D gene is possibly TRBD1 (7 bases). With 8 bases removed from V and 6 bases from J, the gap between germline ends came to 13 bases. The CDR3 extends over 13 amino acids. Per the germline V gene, CDR1 is ENHRY and CDR2 is SYGVKD.

This chain connects TRBV29-1 to TRBJ1-1; 9 nucleotides align to TRBD1. The CDR3 has 14 residues. Germline V gene lookup returns CDR1 SQVTM and CDR2 ANQGSEA. The V segment lost 7 bases and the J segment 4 bases; nucleotides outside the gene matches: 10. DNA for the CDR3: TGCAGCGGACTTGTACAGGGGGCAGGCACTGAAGCTTTCTTT. Translating gives CSGLVQGAGTEAFF.

The chain couples TRBV5-4 to TRBJ2-5; TRBD2 aligns across 12 bases. V dropped 2 bases and J dropped 3; count of bases not matched to a gene: 2. Germline V gene data show CDR1 as SGHNT and CDR2 as YYREEE (reference sequence). The CDR3 runs 15 residues. The CDR3, as DNA: TGTGCCAGCAGCTTTCGACTAGCGGGGGAAGAGACCCAGTACTTC. This encodes CASSFRLAGEETQYF. Looking up the rest from reference TRBV5-4 and TRBJ2-5 gives the full variable domain: ETGVTQSPTHLIKTRGQQVTLRCSSQSGHNTVSWYQQALGQGPQFIFQYYREEENGRGNFPPRFSGLQFPNYSSELNVNALELDDSALYLCASSFRLAGEETQYFGPGTRLLVL.

This sequence joins TRBV7-8 and TRBJ1-5; D unresolved. The V gene lost 3 bases and the J gene lost 4 bases, with 7 bases spanning the gap. The CDR3 length is 13 residues. Looked up from germline, CDR1 is SGHVS and CDR2 is FQNEAQ. The CDR3 nucleotides read TGTGCCAGCAGCTTTGGGCCGAATCAGCCCCAGCATTTT. This gives the protein CASSFGPNQPQHF.

The V and J genes are TRBV20-1 and TRBJ2-7; D is perhaps TRBD2 (6 bases). Trimming cost V 7 bases and J 8 bases, with 15 bases left between them. The CDR3 consists of 11 residues. CDR1 DFQATT and CDR2 SNEGSKA come from the germline V gene (reference sequence). This CDR3 is CSGRAGLQQYF. For the CDR3, the DNA is TGCAGTGGTAGGGCGGGACTTCAGCAGTACTTC.

This clone was detected only a few times. The chain has TRBV6-5 and TRBJ2-5; TRBD1 might be the D (5 bases). The CDR3 totals 13 residues. Germline-derived CDR1 and CDR2 are MNHEY and SVGAGI. V lost 7 bases to trimming and J lost 5 bases, with 14 bases between them. As DNA, the CDR3 is TGTGCCAGCAAGACGGCAGGGTTGGAGACCCAGTACTTC. Encoded protein: CASKTAGLETQYF.

The chain is built from TRBV2 and TRBJ2-7; unclear D gene. The V gene lost 7 bases and the J gene lost 3 bases, with 10 bases spanning the gap. Looked up from germline, CDR1 is SNHLY and CDR2 is FYNNEI. The CDR3 totals 12 residues. The DNA of the CDR3 is TGTGCCAGCAATACCGACTTCTACGAGCAGTACTTC. Translating gives CASNTDFYEQYF.

The J gene is TRBJ1-5, the V gene TRBV5-1; D is perhaps TRBD1 (6 bases). This CDR3 is built from 15 residues. Germline CDR1 and CDR2: SGHRS and YFSETQ. Trimming left V 4 bases short and J 3 bases short, with 14 bases between. As DNA, the CDR3 is TGCGCCAGCAGCCTGGAGGGGGACAACAATCAGCCCCAGCATTTT. This encodes CASSLEGDNNQPQHF.

The chain has TRBV25-1 and TRBJ2-5, with a possible D match to TRBD1 (6 bases). Germline values: CDR1 MGHDK, CDR2 SYGVNS. Deletions cut 2 bases from V and 3 bases from J, with 13 bases between. The CDR3 spans 15 residues. The CDR3 DNA follows: TGTGCCAGCAGTGAAGAGAGGACAGAAGAAGAGACCCAGTACTTC. Its translation: CASSEERTEEETQYF.

The chain recombines TRBV19 with TRBJ1-4, with D maybe TRBD1 (6 bases). The CDR3 totals 14 residues. Trimming removed 7 bases from V and 6 bases from J, with 15 bases in between. The V gene's germline CDR1 is LNHDA and CDR2 SQIVND (reference sequence). CDR3 sequence reads: CASKTGRFDEKLFF. The DNA for the CDR3 is TGTGCCAGTAAAACAGGGCGATTTGATGAAAAACTGTTTTTT. The complete variable domain, with remaining parts taken from reference TRBV19 and TRBJ1-4, reads DGGITQSPKYLFRKEGQNVTLSCEQNLNHDAMYWYRQDPGQGLRLIYYSQIVNDFQKGDIAEGYSVSREKKESFPLTVTSAQKNPTAFYLCASKTGRFDEKLFFGSGTQLSVL.

This clone was counted a single time. The gene calls are TRBV21-1 and TRBJ1-2. TRBV21-1 is a known pseudogene. The CDR3 has 15 residues. The CDR3 sequence: CASSKALAGFYGYTF. The CDR3 nucleotides read TGTGCCAGCAGCAAAGCGCTTGCGGGATTCTATGGCTACACCTTC.

CDR3 residues: CASSLSTGERGEKLFF. CDR3 nucleotides: TGTGCCAGCAGCCTATCCACAGGGGAGAGAGGTGAAAAACTGTTTTTT. The chain recombines TRBV14 with TRBJ1-4; 7 positions match TRBD1. The CDR3 is 16 residues long. V shed 4 bases and J 7 bases; nucleotides not matched to a gene: 12. CDR1 and CDR2 from the germline V gene are SGHDN and FVKESK.

Comment on this clone: The junction differs from germline at one of its ends, possibly a read error. The chain is built from TRBV29-1 and TRBJ1-2, with TRBD1 identical over 7 bases. The CDR3 covers 15 residues. Germline assignment: CDR1 SQVTM and CDR2 ANQGSEA. This CDR3 reads CSVNPPGQPIYGYPF. CDR3 DNA sequence: TGCAGCGTAAACCCCCCGGGACAGCCGATCTATGGCTACCCCTTC.